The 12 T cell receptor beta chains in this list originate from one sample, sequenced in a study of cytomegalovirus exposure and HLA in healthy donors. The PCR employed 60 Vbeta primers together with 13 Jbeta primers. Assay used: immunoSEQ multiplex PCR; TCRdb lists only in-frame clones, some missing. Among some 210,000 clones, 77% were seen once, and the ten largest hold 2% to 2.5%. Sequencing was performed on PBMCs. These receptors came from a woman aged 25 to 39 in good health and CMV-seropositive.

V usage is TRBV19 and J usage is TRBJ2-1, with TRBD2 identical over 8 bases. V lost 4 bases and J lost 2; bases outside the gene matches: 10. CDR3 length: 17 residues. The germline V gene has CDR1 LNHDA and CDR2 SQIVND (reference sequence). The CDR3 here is CASSKGPTSGAYNEQFF. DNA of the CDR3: TGTGCCAGTAGTAAAGGCCCCACTAGCGGTGCCTACAATGAGCAGTTCTTC.

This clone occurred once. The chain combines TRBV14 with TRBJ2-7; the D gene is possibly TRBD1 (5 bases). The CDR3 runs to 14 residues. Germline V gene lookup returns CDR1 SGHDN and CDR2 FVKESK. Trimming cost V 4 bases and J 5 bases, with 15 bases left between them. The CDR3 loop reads CASSPGLKDNEQYF. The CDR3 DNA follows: TGTGCCAGCAGCCCGGGCCTAAAGGACAACGAGCAGTACTTC.

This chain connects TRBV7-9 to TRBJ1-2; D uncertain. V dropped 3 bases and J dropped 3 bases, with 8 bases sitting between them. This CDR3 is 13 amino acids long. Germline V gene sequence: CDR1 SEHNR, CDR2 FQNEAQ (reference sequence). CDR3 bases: TGTGCCAGCAGCTTCGACGGGGACTATGGCTACACCTTC. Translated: CASSFDGDYGYTF.

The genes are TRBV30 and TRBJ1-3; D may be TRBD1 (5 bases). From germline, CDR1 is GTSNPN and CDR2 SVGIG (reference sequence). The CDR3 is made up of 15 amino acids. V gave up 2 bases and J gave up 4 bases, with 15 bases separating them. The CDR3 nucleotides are TGTGCCTGGAGTACCGAACTGGGGCCCGGAAACACCATATATTTT. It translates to CAWSTELGPGNTIYF. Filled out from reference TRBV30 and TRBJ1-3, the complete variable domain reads SQTIHQWPATLVQPVGSPLSLECTVEGTSNPNLYWYRQAAGRGLQLLFYSVGIGQISSEVPQNLSASRPQDRQFILSSKKLLLSDSGFYLCAWSTELGPGNTIYFGEGSWLTVV.

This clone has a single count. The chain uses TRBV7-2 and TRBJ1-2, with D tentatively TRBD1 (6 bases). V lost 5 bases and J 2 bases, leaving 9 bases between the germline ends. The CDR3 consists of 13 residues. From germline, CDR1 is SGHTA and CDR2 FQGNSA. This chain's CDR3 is CASSKDRNYGYTF. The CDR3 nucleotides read TGTGCCAGCAGCAAAGACAGGAACTATGGCTACACCTTC.

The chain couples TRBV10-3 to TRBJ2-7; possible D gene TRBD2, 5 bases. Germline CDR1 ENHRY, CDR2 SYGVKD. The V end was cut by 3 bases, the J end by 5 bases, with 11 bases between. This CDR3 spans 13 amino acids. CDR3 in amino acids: CAISETLRDEQYF. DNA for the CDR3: TGTGCCATCAGTGAAACCTTGAGGGACGAGCAGTACTTC.

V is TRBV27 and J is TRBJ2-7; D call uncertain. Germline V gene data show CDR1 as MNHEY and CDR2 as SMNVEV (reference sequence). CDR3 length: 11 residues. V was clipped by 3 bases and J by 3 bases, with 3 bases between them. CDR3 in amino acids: CASSFGYEQYF. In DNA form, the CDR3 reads TGTGCCAGCAGTTTCGGCTACGAGCAGTACTTC.

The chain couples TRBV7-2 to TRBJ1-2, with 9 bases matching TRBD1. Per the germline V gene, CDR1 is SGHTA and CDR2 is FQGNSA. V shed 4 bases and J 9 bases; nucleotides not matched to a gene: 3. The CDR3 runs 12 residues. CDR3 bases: TGTGCCAGCAGCTGGGACAGGGAGCGCTACACCTTC. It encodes CASSWDRERYTF.

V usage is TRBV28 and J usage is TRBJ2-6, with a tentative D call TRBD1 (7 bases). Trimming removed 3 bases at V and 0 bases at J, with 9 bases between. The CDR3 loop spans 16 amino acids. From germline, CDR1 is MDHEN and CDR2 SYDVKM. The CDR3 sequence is CASSFQGGSGANVLTF. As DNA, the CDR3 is TGTGCCAGCAGTTTTCAGGGGGGCTCTGGGGCCAACGTCCTGACTTTC.

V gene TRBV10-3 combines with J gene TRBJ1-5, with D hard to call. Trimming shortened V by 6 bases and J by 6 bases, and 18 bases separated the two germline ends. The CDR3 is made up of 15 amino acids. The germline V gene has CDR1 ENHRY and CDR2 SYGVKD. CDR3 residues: CAISSHDQGSQPQHF. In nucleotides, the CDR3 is TGTGCCATCAGCTCACACGACCAAGGGAGTCAGCCCCAGCATTTT.

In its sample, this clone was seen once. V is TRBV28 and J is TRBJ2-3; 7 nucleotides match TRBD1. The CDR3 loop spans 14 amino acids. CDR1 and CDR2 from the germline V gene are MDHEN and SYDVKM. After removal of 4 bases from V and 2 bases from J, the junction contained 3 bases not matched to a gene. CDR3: CASSSGGPTDTQYF. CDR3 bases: TGTGCCAGCAGTTCAGGGGGTCCCACAGATACGCAGTATTTT.

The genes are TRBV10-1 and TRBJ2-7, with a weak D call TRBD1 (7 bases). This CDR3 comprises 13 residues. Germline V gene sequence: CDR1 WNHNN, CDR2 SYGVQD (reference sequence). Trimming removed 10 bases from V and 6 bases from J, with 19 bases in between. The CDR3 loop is CAKEGATVSEQYF. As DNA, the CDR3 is TGCGCCAAGGAGGGGGCTACGGTGAGCGAGCAGTACTTC.